One and the same sample provided the 23 T cell receptor beta chains below, sequenced in a study of shared clonotypes between healthy human individuals. Using immunoSEQ multiplex PCR, the repertoire was profiled, and TCRdb retains in-frame clones only, with some absent. The sample contains millions of clones, just over 90% of which appear only once. Sequencing was done on a sample of naive CD4+ T cells from PBMCs. The subset is: CD45RA+ positively selected. The source is a man younger than 30 in good health. Some clones in this sample may be carry-over from other donors' samples.

The chain links TRBV5-1 to TRBJ2-5; the D gene is possibly TRBD2 (6 bases). The CDR3 sequence is 15 residues long. Trimming stripped 3 bases from V and 0 bases from J, with 12 bases between. CDR1 is SGHRS and CDR2 is YFSETQ in the germline V gene. The CDR3 region is CASSSIGGDQETQYF. In DNA form, the CDR3 reads TGCGCCAGCAGCTCCATAGGAGGGGACCAAGAGACCCAGTACTTC.

The V gene is TRBV25-1, the J gene TRBJ2-5; D is perhaps TRBD2 (5 bases). The V end was cut by 1 base, the J end by 2 bases, with 5 bases between. The CDR3 contains 13 residues. Germline assignment: CDR1 MGHDK and CDR2 SYGVNS. The CDR3 sequence: CASSESGQETQYF. The CDR3 DNA follows: TGTGCCAGCAGTGAATCGGGGCAAGAGACCCAGTACTTC.

This clone was counted a few times. The chain combines TRBV7-7 with TRBJ2-7, with D possibly TRBD2 on 6 matching bases. The V and J ends lost 5 bases and 4 bases respectively, with 12 bases between them. There are 13 residues in the CDR3. Per germline, CDR1 SSHAT and CDR2 FNYEAQ (reference sequence). This chain's CDR3 is CASSPGGQYEQYF. CDR3 nucleotides: TGTGCCAGCAGCCCCGGAGGGCAGTACGAGCAGTACTTC.

The chain uses TRBV18 and TRBJ2-2; D remains unclear. Germline CDR1 is KGHSH and CDR2 is LQKENI. The CDR3 is 13 amino acids. Trimming left V 6 bases short and J 1 base short, with 6 bases between. CDR3 sequence: CASSEMNTGELFF. CDR3 DNA sequence: TGTGCCAGCTCCGAGATGAACACCGGGGAGCTGTTTTTT.

The V gene is TRBV4-3, the J gene TRBJ2-7; D possibly corresponds to TRBD2 (6 bases). Germline CDR1 LGHNA, CDR2 YSLEER. CDR3 length: 16 residues. Deletions cut 0 bases from V and 2 bases from J, with 14 bases between. The CDR3 bases are TGCGCCAGCAGCCAAGAGCGGTCCGCGGGACCCTACGAGCAGTACTTC. Protein product: CASSQERSAGPYEQYF.

A single count supports this clone. The chain combines TRBV5-1 with TRBJ2-1; D perhaps matches TRBD1 (6 bases). The V end was cut by 1 base, the J end by 6 bases, with 14 bases between. Germline values: CDR1 SGHRS, CDR2 YFSETQ. The CDR3 extends over 15 amino acids. The CDR3 region is CASSLSGAKGNEQFF. In nucleotides, the CDR3 is TGCGCCAGCAGCTTGTCAGGGGCAAAGGGCAATGAGCAGTTCTTC.

This rearrangement joins TRBV6-1 to TRBJ2-7; the match to TRBD2 covers 7 bases. The V gene's germline CDR1 is MNHNS and CDR2 SASEGT. This CDR3 is 14 amino acids long. Trimming at V came to 4 bases and at J to 6 bases, leaving 9 bases not matched to a gene. The CDR3 nucleotides are TGTGCCAGCAGTGGACAAGGGAGGGCTAGCGAGCAGTACTTC. Translated: CASSGQGRASEQYF.

The J gene is TRBJ1-1, the V gene TRBV2, with D tentatively TRBD1 (6 bases). Looked up from germline, CDR1 is SNHLY and CDR2 is FYNNEI. V lost 7 bases and J 1 base, leaving 13 bases between the germline ends. The CDR3 runs to 14 residues. The CDR3 loop is CASNPAGENTEAFF. CDR3 bases: TGTGCCAGCAATCCGGCAGGGGAGAACACTGAAGCTTTCTTT.

This chain connects TRBV7-9 to TRBJ1-1; possibly TRBD1 for D (5 bases). CDR1 is SEHNR and CDR2 is FQNEAQ in the germline V gene (reference sequence). CDR3 length: 14 amino acids. V was cut by 5 bases and J by 1 base, with 11 bases left in between. CDR3 sequence (DNA): TGTGCCAGCAGCCACCTGGGGCGGAACACTGAAGCTTTCTTT. Protein product: CASSHLGRNTEAFF.

The chain couples TRBV28 to TRBJ1-5; TRBD1 might be the D (5 bases). This CDR3 spans 19 amino acids. Germline V lookup: CDR1 MDHEN, CDR2 SYDVKM. The V end lost 7 bases, the J end lost 0 bases, and 25 bases lay between the germline ends. The CDR3 here is CASTTSREWGRGSNQPQHF. Here the CDR3 DNA reads TGTGCCAGCACCACCTCGCGGGAATGGGGCCGGGGTAGCAATCAGCCCCAGCATTTT.

This chain uses TRBV7-2 with TRBJ2-3; 10 positions match TRBD2. The CDR3 extends over 16 amino acids. V shed 1 base and J 6 bases; nucleotides not matched to a gene: 7. Germline CDR1 SGHTA, CDR2 FQGNSA. CDR3 loop: CASSLDGLAGADTQYF. CDR3 in DNA: TGTGCCAGCAGCTTAGATGGGCTAGCGGGAGCCGATACGCAGTATTTT. The whole variable domain, remainder taken from reference TRBV7-2 and TRBJ2-3, is GAGVSQSPSNKVTEKGKDVELRCDPISGHTALYWYRQSLGQGLEFLIYFQGNSAPDKSGLPSDRFSAERTGGSVSTLTIQRTQQEDSAVYLCASSLDGLAGADTQYFGPGTRLTVL.

The V and J genes are TRBV13 and TRBJ1-2; perhaps TRBD1 as D (6 bases). This CDR3 has 18 residues. Trimming shortened V by 5 bases and J by 5 bases, and 27 bases separated the two germline ends. Germline V lookup: CDR1 PRHDT, CDR2 FYEKMQ (reference sequence). CDR3 sequence: CASSPAGYTRTDSYGYTF. CDR3 in DNA: TGTGCCAGCAGCCCCGCTGGTTATACAAGGACAGATAGTTATGGCTACACCTTC.

This clone has only one observation. The chain is built from TRBV27 and TRBJ2-5, with 9 bases identical to TRBD1. V was clipped by 6 bases and J by 4 bases; unmatched bases: 9. CDR1 is MNHEY, CDR2 SMNVEV, per germline (reference sequence). The CDR3 length is 15 residues. The CDR3 loop reads CASRGRTGVRETQYF. In nucleotides, the CDR3 is TGTGCCAGCAGGGGGCGGACAGGGGTGAGAGAGACCCAGTACTTC.

CDR3 DNA: TGTGCCAGCTCACCAGGGGAAGGCTCTGGGGCCAACGTCCTGACTTTC. This sequence encodes CASSPGEGSGANVLTF. The V and J genes are TRBV18 and TRBJ2-6, with no clear D. CDR3 length: 16 residues. V lost 2 bases to trimming and J lost 0 bases, with 8 bases between them. The germline V gene encodes CDR1 KGHSH and CDR2 LQKENI.

CDR3 residues: CASSVGGVSRNSYEQYF. The CDR3 DNA follows: TGTGCCAGCAGCGTAGGGGGGGTTAGCCGTAACTCCTACGAGCAGTACTTC. This rearrangement joins TRBV9 to TRBJ2-7, with D possibly matching TRBD2 (6 bases). The CDR3 extends over 17 amino acids. Germline CDR1 and CDR2: SGDLS and YYNGEE. V lost 0 bases, J lost 0 bases, and 16 bases lay in between.

The V gene is TRBV5-1, the J gene TRBJ2-1; D is possibly TRBD1 or TRBD2 (5 bases each). The V gene's germline CDR1 is SGHRS and CDR2 YFSETQ. The CDR3 loop spans 15 amino acids. V was trimmed by 4 bases and J by 0 bases, leaving 11 bases between them. The CDR3 here is CASSPGPGSYNEQFF. For the CDR3, the DNA is TGCGCCAGCAGCCCGGGGCCCGGCTCCTACAATGAGCAGTTCTTC.

Regarding this clone: Other DNA sequences from this sample encode an identical CDR3 as well. CDR3 protein: CASSKSGSSYNEQFF. CDR3 in DNA: TGTGCCAGCAGCAAAAGCGGGAGCTCCTACAATGAGCAGTTCTTC. The chain has TRBV9 and TRBJ2-1, with 8 bases matching TRBD2. In germline, CDR1 is SGDLS, CDR2 YYNGEE. There are 15 residues in the CDR3. Losses at the gene ends were 4 bases for V and 0 bases for J; bases not matched to a gene: 3.

The rearrangement uses TRBV28 and TRBJ1-1; D possibly corresponds to TRBD1 (5 bases). Germline V gene data show CDR1 as MDHEN and CDR2 as SYDVKM. V lost 2 bases and J 5 bases, leaving 15 bases between the germline ends. The CDR3 contains 15 residues. CDR3 sequence: CASSLEPRGLTEAFF. CDR3 sequence (DNA): TGTGCCAGCAGTTTAGAACCTAGGGGTCTAACTGAAGCTTTCTTT.

The chain recombines TRBV19 with TRBJ2-6, with 7 bases aligning to TRBD1. V was clipped by 2 bases and J by 0 bases; unmatched bases: 7. This CDR3 has 18 residues. From germline, CDR1 is LNHDA and CDR2 SQIVND (reference sequence). The CDR3 coding sequence is TGTGCCAGTAGTATAATGGGGCCAGGGGGCTCTGGGGCCAACGTCCTGACTTTC. Its protein is CASSIMGPGGSGANVLTF. The entire variable domain, with the rest obtained from reference TRBV19 and TRBJ2-6, is as follows: DGGITQSPKYLFRKEGQNVTLSCEQNLNHDAMYWYRQDPGQGLRLIYYSQIVNDFQKGDIAEGYSVSREKKESFPLTVTSAQKNPTAFYLCASSIMGPGGSGANVLTFGAGSRLTVL.

There are a few counts of this clone. The chain links TRBV11-2 to TRBJ1-1, with D unresolved. The V end lost 3 bases, the J end lost 8 bases, and 7 bases lay between the germline ends. There are 11 residues in the CDR3. Germline-derived CDR1 and CDR2 are SGHAT and FQNNGV. The CDR3 loop is CASSLDGEAFF. CDR3 bases: TGTGCCAGCAGCTTGGACGGGGAAGCTTTCTTT.

Turning to this clone: The sample contains more than one DNA sequence encoding this CDR3. The V and J genes are TRBV4-2 and TRBJ2-2; TRBD2 matches 14 bases. V shed 1 base, J shed 3 bases, and the junction held 1 base outside the gene matches. The CDR3 length is 17 residues. Germline V gives CDR1 LGHNA, CDR2 YNFKEQ. Written as DNA, the CDR3 is TGTGCCAGCAGCCAAGCGGGACTAGCGGGAGACACCGGGGAGCTGTTTTTT. Translated: CASSQAGLAGDTGELFF.

J is TRBJ1-5 and V is TRBV7-2; possibly TRBD1 for D (6 bases). Between the trimmed V and J ends, which lost 1 base and 1 base, there was a span of 11 bases. From germline, CDR1 is SGHTA and CDR2 FQGNSA. The CDR3 contains 16 residues. CDR3 DNA: TGTGCCAGCAGCTTAGACGGGGGCGGAAGCAATCAGCCCCAGCATTTT. It yields the protein CASSLDGGGSNQPQHF.

As for this clone: Other DNA sequences in this sample translate to the same CDR3. The chain recombines TRBV5-1 with TRBJ2-5, with D perhaps assigned TRBD1 or TRBD2 (5 bases each). Trimming pared 5 bases from V and 4 bases from J, leaving 6 bases between. The length of the CDR3 is 11 residues. Germline V gene sequence: CDR1 SGHRS, CDR2 YFSETQ. Here the CDR3 reads CASSGGETQYF. CDR3 nucleotide sequence: TGCGCCAGCAGTGGGGGAGAGACCCAGTACTTC.